This T cell receptor beta chain comes out of a study of beta chain features in type 1 diabetes. Study conclusions and caveats: For Type 1 diabetes patients, all four CD4+ subsets carried TCRB CDR3s that were moderately but significantly shorter. Reduced insertions and increased deletions marked VDJ junctions in type 1 diabetes patients. PCR could preferentially amplify shorter templates, alike in patients and controls.

Germline CDR1 and CDR2: SQVTM and ANQGSEA. V was pared by 5 bases and J by 0 bases, with 4 bases between. This CDR3 contains 11 residues. Sequencing targeted expressed TCRB transcripts, as all isolated RNA had been reverse transcribed. TCRdb keeps only in-frame clones here, not all; method: immunoSEQ multiplex PCR. The profile shows around 140,000 clones, around 10% of them singletons. A note on this clone: Its specificity is not known.

In total, each donor contributed a single heparinised blood draw that averaged around 100 mL. The chain carries TRBV29-1 and TRBJ1-1; D not certain. The source material was central memory CD4+ T cells from blood. The receptor was isolated from a man aged 25 to 40 with type 1 diabetes. In DNA form, the CDR3 reads TGCAGCGTTACTGTGAACACTGAAGCTTTCTTT. Translated, it gives CSVTVNTEAFF. The whole variable domain, remainder taken from reference TRBV29-1 and TRBJ1-1, is SAVISQKPSRDICQRGTSLTIQCQVDSQVTMMFWYRQQPGQSLTLIATANQGSEATYESGFVIDKFPISRPNLTFSTLTVSNMSPEDSSIYLCSVTVNTEAFFGQGTRLTVV.